The TCR beta chain described here comes from a study of yellow fever vaccine responses in identical twins (dated by TCRdb to 2016 to 2018). About the investigation overall: In the study, vaccine-responding T cell clones were precisely tracked in identical twins.

Library construction relied on RT-PCR. The instrument given in TCRdb is Illumina HiSeq 2500. TCRdb reworked the public reads: Q25 trimming with fastp, MiXCR clone assembly, productive beta chains retained. CDR3 protein sequences are deduplicated, and each keeps its most common genes and DNA. In this sample the table shows 20,000 to 25,000 distinct CDR3 sequences, roughly 80% of which occur a single time. About 5% of the sample is taken by the ten largest. Overall results and qualifications from the work: The T cell response to vaccination in identical twins was reported by the authors to appear partly convergent and partly personalized.

To note about this clonotype: Its antigen has not been determined. One base away there is no much larger clone; base qualities are not given.

Germline trimming: 6 bases from V, 1 base from J; junction bases outside gene matches: 4. Taken from the germline V gene, the CDR1 and CDR2 loops are SQVTM and ANQGSEA. The CDR3 runs 13 residues from the cysteine to the phenylalanine. Only the CDR3 portion is preserved as DNA: 39 bases, with reading frame beginning at the first base. The sample here was T cells from blood (PBMCs), unsorted or a sorted subset (not recorded which), taken before or after yellow fever vaccination (not recorded which). The receptor was isolated from a young woman who received the yellow fever vaccine. Donor details come from another sample of the same person, matched by shared clones. The chain is made from TRBV29-1 and TRBJ2-7; 9 central bases correspond to TRBD2. The sequenced DNA is TGCAGCGTGGGGACTAGCAATTCCTACGAGCAGTACTTC. The translation is CSVGTSNSYEQYF.